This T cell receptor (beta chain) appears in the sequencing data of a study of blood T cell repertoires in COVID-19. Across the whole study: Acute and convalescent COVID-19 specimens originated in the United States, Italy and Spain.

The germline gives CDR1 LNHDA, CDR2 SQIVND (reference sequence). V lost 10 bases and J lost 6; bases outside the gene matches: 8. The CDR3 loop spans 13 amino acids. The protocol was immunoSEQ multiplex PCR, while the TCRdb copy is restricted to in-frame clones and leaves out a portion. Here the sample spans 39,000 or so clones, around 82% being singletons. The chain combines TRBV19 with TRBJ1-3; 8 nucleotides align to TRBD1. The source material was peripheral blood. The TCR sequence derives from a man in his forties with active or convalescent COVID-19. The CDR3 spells CATGQGDINTIYF. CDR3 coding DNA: TGTGCCACAGGACAGGGAGATATAAACACCATATATTTT.